This passage covers 8 T cell receptor beta chains from one sample sequenced in a study of T cell changes during pregnancy in multiple sclerosis. Assay: immunoSEQ multiplex PCR; the TCRdb copy retains only in-frame clones and omits some. This sample has roughly 40,000 clones, with approximately 90% found just once. Sequencing was performed on CD4+ T cells from peripheral blood mononuclear cells, taken in the third trimester of pregnancy. Receptors were obtained from a female donor with multiple sclerosis, enrolled in a pregnancy study.

The CDR3 bases are TGTGCCAGCAGTTCCACAGGGAGTTGGAATCAGCCCCAGCATTTT. It codes for CASSSTGSWNQPQHF. The rearrangement joins TRBV6-5 to TRBJ1-5; a weak D match, TRBD1 (6 bases). The CDR3 length is 15 residues. Germline-derived CDR1 and CDR2 are MNHEY and SVGAGI. The ends were cut back, 4 bases at V and 4 bases at J, with 14 bases in the middle.

The J gene is TRBJ2-5, the V gene TRBV9; the match to TRBD2 covers 13 bases. CDR1 is SGDLS, CDR2 YYNGEE, per germline. V shed 2 bases and J 7 bases; nucleotides not matched to a gene: 17. The CDR3 spans 19 residues. The DNA of the CDR3 is TGTGCCAGCAGCGTGAACCCGGGACTAGCGGGAACAGGAGTCGGGACCCAGTACTTC. Protein product: CASSVNPGLAGTGVGTQYF.

V and J are TRBV19 and TRBJ1-5, with D maybe TRBD1 (6 bases). The germline V and J ends were trimmed by 6 bases and 5 bases, with 17 bases remaining between them. This CDR3 region has 15 residues. Germline values: CDR1 LNHDA, CDR2 SQIVND (reference sequence). CDR3: CASRGARVEDQPQHF. In nucleotides, the CDR3 is TGTGCCAGTAGGGGGGCCAGGGTTGAGGATCAGCCCCAGCATTTT.

This chain connects TRBV5-8 to TRBJ1-5, with no clear D. CDR1 and CDR2 (germline): SGHTS, YDEGEE. The V end was cut by 0 bases, the J end by 4 bases, with 14 bases between. The CDR3 consists of 16 residues. CDR3 bases: TGTGCCAGCAGCTTGGGGACTGGGATGATAAATCAGCCCCAGCATTTT. Its translation: CASSLGTGMINQPQHF.

This clone has just one count. V gene TRBV5-1 combines with J gene TRBJ2-7; TRBD2 aligns across 8 bases. The CDR3 is 14 residues long. Germline V gene sequence: CDR1 SGHRS, CDR2 YFSETQ. Unmatched junction bases numbered 1, after V lost 2 bases and J lost 0 bases. In nucleotides, the CDR3 is TGCGCCAGCAGCTTTAGCGGGGACTCCTACGAGCAGTACTTC. It specifies CASSFSGDSYEQYF.

The CDR3 DNA reads as TGTGCCAGCAGCCCGCCGGGGGGACTGGCAACTAATGAAAAACTGTTTTTT. Its translation: CASSPPGGLATNEKLFF. The V and J genes are TRBV27 and TRBJ1-4; maybe TRBD1 (5 bases). Trimming cost V 6 bases and J 0 bases, with 17 bases left between them. Germline CDR1 reads MNHEY; CDR2 reads SMNVEV (reference sequence). The CDR3 runs 17 residues.

The CDR3, as DNA: TGCACCAGCAGCCTAGGGACAGACATGAACACTGAAGCTTTCTTT. This encodes CTSSLGTDMNTEAFF. The V and J genes are TRBV1 and TRBJ1-1; the D call of TRBD1 is as the table states it, not checked on the DNA. TRBV1 is labeled a pseudogene. This CDR3 has 15 residues.

The V call is TRBV28, the J call TRBJ2-7, with TRBD2 matching 15 bases. Unmatched junction bases numbered 7, after V lost 5 bases and J lost 5 bases. The CDR3 is 16 amino acids. The germline gives CDR1 MDHEN, CDR2 SYDVKM. The CDR3 coding sequence is TGTGCCAGCAGTGCTCGGACTAGCGGGAGGGCCCACGAGCAGTACTTC. Its translation: CASSARTSGRAHEQYF.